This TCR beta chain was found in a study of blood T cell repertoires in COVID-19. The CDR3 has 15 amino acids. The germline V and J ends were trimmed by 0 bases and 5 bases, with 14 bases remaining between them. The germline gives CDR1 PRHDT, CDR2 FYEKMQ (reference sequence). TCRdb's table, derived via immunoSEQ multiplex PCR, lists solely in-frame clones and lacks some. Here the sample spans some 240,000 clones, roughly four fifths being singletons. The rearrangement links TRBV13 to TRBJ2-7; D is unresolved. The sample taken for sequencing was peripheral blood. This clonotype was sampled from an elderly woman with acute or convalescent COVID-19. Here the CDR3 reads CASSLGRGEGNEQYF. The CDR3 region has the DNA TGTGCCAGCAGCTTAGGCCGTGGAGAAGGCAACGAGCAGTACTTC.